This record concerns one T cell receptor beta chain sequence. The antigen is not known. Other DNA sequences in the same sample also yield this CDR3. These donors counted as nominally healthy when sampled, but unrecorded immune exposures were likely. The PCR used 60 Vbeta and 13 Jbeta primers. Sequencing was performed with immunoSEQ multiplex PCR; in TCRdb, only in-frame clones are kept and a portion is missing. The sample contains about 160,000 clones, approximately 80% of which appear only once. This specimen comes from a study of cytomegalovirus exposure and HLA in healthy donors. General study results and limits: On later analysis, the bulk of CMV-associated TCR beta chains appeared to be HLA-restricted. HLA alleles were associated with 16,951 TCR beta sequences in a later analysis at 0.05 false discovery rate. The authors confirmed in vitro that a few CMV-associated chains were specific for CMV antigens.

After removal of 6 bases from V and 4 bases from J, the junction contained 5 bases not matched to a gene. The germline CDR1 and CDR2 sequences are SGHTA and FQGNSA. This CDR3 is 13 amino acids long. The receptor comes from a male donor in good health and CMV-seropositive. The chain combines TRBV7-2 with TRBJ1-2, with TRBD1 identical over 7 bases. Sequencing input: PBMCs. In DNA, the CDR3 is TGTGCCAGCAGTTTGGGACAGCGCTATGGCTACACCTTC. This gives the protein CASSLGQRYGYTF. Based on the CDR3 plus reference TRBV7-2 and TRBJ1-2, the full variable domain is GAGVSQSPSNKVTEKGKDVELRCDPISGHTALYWYRQSLGQGLEFLIYFQGNSAPDKSGLPSDRFSAERTGGSVSTLTIQRTQQEDSAVYLCASSLGQRYGYTFGSGTRLTVV.